Here is one TCR beta chain with its context. Only in-frame clones appear in the TCRdb table, and some are missing; sequencing was by immunoSEQ multiplex PCR. The table has roughly 150,000 clones, about 90% seen once. This entry belongs to a study of T cell responses to AZD1222 COVID-19 vaccine. This specimen consisted of peripheral blood, obtained 28 days after the second AZD1222 dose. This receptor was identified in an adult who received the AZD1222 COVID-19 vaccine.

The CDR3 region is CASREGGLNTEAFF. CDR3 coding DNA: TGTGCCAGCAGGGAAGGGGGACTGAACACTGAAGCTTTCTTT. The genes are TRBV27 and TRBJ1-1, with D maybe TRBD1 (6 bases). Germline values: CDR1 MNHEY, CDR2 SMNVEV (reference sequence). V was pared by 6 bases and J by 0 bases, with 11 bases between. The CDR3 contains 14 residues.